This record concerns one TCR beta chain sequence. The data belong to a study of T cells after yellow fever vaccination. The length of the CDR3 is 16 residues. After removal of 3 bases from V and 5 bases from J, the junction contained 12 bases not matched to a gene. Germline CDR1 reads DFQATT; CDR2 reads SNEGSKA (reference sequence). TCRdb re-analysed the 5' RACE reads in MiXCR, keeping a single row per CDR3 protein. Of 610,000 or so distinct CDR3 sequences listed, roughly 12% were seen once; the top ten hold about 15%. This receptor was identified in a man aged 25 to 40 who received the YFV17D yellow fever vaccine. J is TRBJ1-4 and V is TRBV20-1; 7 bases match TRBD1. Material: PBMCs, obtained on the day of the yellow fever booster vaccination. CDR3 region: CSASFPSGTENEKLFF. CDR3 coding DNA: TGCAGTGCTAGTTTCCCCTCCGGGACAGAAAATGAAAAACTGTTTTTT.